This T cell receptor beta chain derives from a study of blood T cell repertoires in COVID-19. Across the study: Whether acute or convalescent, the COVID-19 samples came from the United States, Italy and Spain. T cells, B-cell-depleted T cells, or PBMCs supplied cDNA or gDNA.

Study processing details: The authors estimated nucleated cell counts from reference gene primer amplification. The assay was immunoSEQ multiplex PCR, and TCRdb's table has in-frame clones only and misses some. That table supplies the V and J calls and clone size; D and trimming were determined from the DNA. The repertoire includes about 40,000 clones, around 85% of them detected once, and less than 30% sits in the top ten. Sequenced: peripheral blood. The TCR originated in a man older than 75 with active or convalescent COVID-19.

The CDR3, as DNA: TGTGCCAGTAGTGTGATGGGGGCCCAGCCCCAGCATTTT. Translation gives CASSVMGAQPQHF. The V and J genes are TRBV19 and TRBJ1-5; TRBD1 is a possible D gene (6 bases). The V and J ends lost 5 bases and 7 bases respectively, with 12 bases between them. This CDR3 has 13 residues. From germline, CDR1 is LNHDA and CDR2 SQIVND (reference sequence).